This is a list of T cell receptor beta chains from one sample in a study of regulatory T cells in long-lasting Graves disease. One entry per CDR3 protein results from TCRdb running MiXCR on the multiplex PCR reads. The sample has 530,000 or so distinct CDR3 sequences, about 14% seen once. These same data were also listed under a study on T cells in Graves' hyperthyroidism and ophthalmopathy.

The specimen comprised peripheral blood mononuclear cells (PBMCs), sampled at new diagnosis, from a patient treated with antithyroid drugs. The origin of the receptors is a man between 25 and 39 years old with Graves disease. The CDR3 runs from the conserved cysteine through the conserved F or W. A D gene is named only where the DNA matches it firmly. Clone size is given for some rows only: seen once, a few or many times, or a class if the clone is expanded.

>TRBV19|few|TRBJ1-3|.
CASSKTGSSGGNTIYF
TGTGCCAGTAGTAAGACCGGGTCGTCAGGTGGAAACACCATATATTTT
>TRBV27|.|TRBJ2-5|TRBD1
CASSSHGQGRETQYF
TGTGCCAGCAGTTCCCACGGACAGGGGAGAGAGACCCAGTACTTC
>TRBV11-2|many|TRBJ2-1|.
CASSQGGYNEQFF
TGTGCCAGCAGCCAAGGGGGTTACAATGAGCAGTTCTTC
>TRBV30|many|TRBJ2-1|TRBD2
CAWMFRASGRIRSNEQFF
TGTGCCTGGATGTTTAGGGCTAGCGGGAGAATACGGTCCAATGAGCAGTTCTTC
>TRBV19|many|TRBJ1-1|TRBD1
CASSLTGDRDDEAFF
TGTGCCAGTAGTCTCACAGGGGATCGTGATGATGAAGCTTTCTTT
>TRBV12-3/TRBV12-4|many|TRBJ2-1|.
CASRGKGVVEQFF
TGTGCCAGCAGGGGGAAGGGGGTTGTTGAGCAGTTCTTC
>TRBV30|many|TRBJ1-2|TRBD1
CAYEQGTNYGYTF
TGTGCCTACGAACAGGGGACTAACTATGGCTACACCTTC
>TRBV19|few|TRBJ1-5|.
CASSGRPGGGNQPQHF
TGTGCCAGTAGTGGGAGGCCGGGGGGCGGCAATCAGCCCCAGCATTTT
>TRBV3-1|.|TRBJ2-5|.
CASSQDLGGTAETQYF
TGTGCCAGCAGCCAAGACCTCGGAGGGACAGCAGAGACCCAGTACTTC
>TRBV7-2|few|TRBJ2-1|.
CASSLGGADEQFF
TGTGCCAGCAGCTTGGGGGGGGCCGATGAGCAGTTCTTC
>TRBV2|.|TRBJ1-2|.
CASSDDPYSGYTF
TGTGCCAGCAGTGATGATCCCTATTCGGGCTACACCTTC
>TRBV6-5|few|TRBJ1-5|.
CASSYSRDSSNQPQHF
TGTGCCAGCAGTTACTCAAGAGACAGTAGCAATCAGCCCCAGCATTTT
>TRBV20-1|many|TRBJ2-1|.
CSARDPRNEQFF
TGCAGTGCTAGAGATCCCAGAAATGAGCAGTTCTTC
>TRBV20-1|many|TRBJ2-7|.
CSAPRRLDEQYF
TGCAGTGCCCCCCGGCGACTAGACGAGCAGTACTTC
>TRBV3-1|many|TRBJ2-3|.
CASSQVQDTQYF
TGTGCCAGCAGCCAAGTACAAGATACGCAGTATTTT
>TRBV6-1|many|TRBJ2-5|.
CASSEAPPNKSGLQETQYF
TGTGCCAGCAGTGAAGCACCCCCCAACAAGTCGGGCCTCCAAGAGACCCAGTACTTC
>TRBV5-6|.|TRBJ2-7|.
CASSLGRGRYEQYF
TGTGCCAGCAGCTTGGGCCGGGGCCGCTACGAGCAGTACTTC
>TRBV30|many|TRBJ1-1|TRBD1
CAWTTGTVNTEAFF
TGTGCCTGGACTACCGGGACAGTTAACACTGAAGCTTTCTTT
>TRBV6-5|.|TRBJ1-2|.
CASSYFVGGAANYGYTF
TGTGCCAGCAGTTACTTTGTAGGGGGAGCAGCTAACTATGGCTACACCTTC
>TRBV25-1|few|TRBJ2-7|.
CASSESRRDEQYF
TGTGCCAGCAGTGAATCTCGCAGGGACGAGCAGTACTTC
>TRBV12-3/TRBV12-4|many|TRBJ2-5|TRBD2
CASSLRGWTGLAVQETQYF
TGTGCCAGCAGTTTACGGGGGTGGACGGGACTAGCCGTTCAAGAGACCCAGTACTTC
>TRBV20-1|many|TRBJ2-3|.
CSARRLTRANTDTQYF
TGCAGCGCACGCCGCCTTACTAGGGCTAACACAGATACGCAGTATTTT
>TRBV24-1|many|TRBJ2-1|.
CATSERSLAGNEQFF
TGTGCCACCAGTGAAAGGTCACTCGCCGGCAATGAGCAGTTCTTC
>TRBV27|many|TRBJ2-1|TRBD2
CASSLSPAGGQNEQFF
TGTGCCAGCAGTTTATCCCCCGCGGGAGGACAAAATGAGCAGTTCTTC
>TRBV9|.|TRBJ1-4|.
CASSVSGESNEKLFF
TGTGCCAGCAGTGTATCTGGGGAGAGTAATGAAAAACTGTTTTTT
>TRBV20-1|many|TRBJ1-1|.
CSARLFSGGSEAFF
TGCAGTGCTAGACTCTTTAGCGGTGGCTCTGAAGCTTTCTTT
>TRBV7-3|few|TRBJ2-1|.
CASSLDSYLEQFF
TGTGCCAGCAGCTTAGACAGTTATCTTGAGCAGTTCTTC
>TRBV5-1|.|TRBJ2-1|.
CASSLALRSSYNEQFF
TGCGCCAGCAGCTTGGCCCTGAGGAGCTCCTACAATGAGCAGTTCTTC
>TRBV7-9|few|TRBJ2-7|.
CASSLVAGLYEQYF
TGTGCCAGCAGCTTAGTGGCAGGCCTCTACGAGCAGTACTTC
>TRBV20-1|few|TRBJ2-1|.
CSAPPPRTSPLYNEQFF
TGCAGTGCACCACCCCCTCGAACTAGCCCCCTTTACAATGAGCAGTTCTTC
>TRBV10-1|many|TRBJ1-1|TRBD1
CASDRELRTEAFF
TGCGCCAGCGACAGGGAGTTGCGCACTGAAGCTTTCTTT
>TRBV5-1|many|TRBJ2-1|.
CASSLSGKNEQFF
TGCGCCAGCAGCTTGTCAGGGAAGAATGAGCAGTTCTTC
>TRBV25-1|.|TRBJ2-2|TRBD2
CASSESRGGRASGELFF
TGTGCCAGCAGTGAATCGAGGGGCGGGAGGGCCTCCGGGGAGCTGTTTTTT